A selection of T cell receptor beta chains follows, all from one sample in a study of T cell changes during pregnancy in multiple sclerosis. Only in-frame clones appear in the TCRdb table, and some are missing; sequencing was by immunoSEQ multiplex PCR. Of 95,000 to 100,000 clones listed, more than 85% are singletons. This specimen was peripheral blood, taken in the second trimester of pregnancy. Receptor source: a female donor with multiple sclerosis, enrolled in a pregnancy study. Each CDR3 is given with its conserved first and last residue. Each record gives: CDR3 DNA, CDR3 protein, D gene, J gene, clone size, V gene. A D gene is named only where the DNA matches it firmly. The size entry is marked missing in some rows and otherwise reads once, few, many or a size class.

cdr3_nt: TGTGCCAGCAGCCAGACTAGGGATGAGCAGTTCTTC
cdr3_aa: CASSQTRDEQFF
d_call: NA
j_call: TRBJ2-1
clone_size: NA
v_call: TRBV28

cdr3_nt: TGTGCCAGCAGCTGGACTAGCGGGTACAGAAGCTCCTACAATGAGCAGTTCTTC
cdr3_aa: CASSWTSGYRSSYNEQFF
d_call: TRBD2
j_call: TRBJ2-1
clone_size: NA
v_call: TRBV2

cdr3_nt: TGTGCCAGCAGCTTAGCCCACAGGGGAGACGAGCAGTACTTC
cdr3_aa: CASSLAHRGDEQYF
d_call: TRBD1
j_call: TRBJ2-7
clone_size: few
v_call: TRBV13

cdr3_nt: TGTGCCAGCAGTGAAGGGTCTAGCGGGCTTCGGGTGTCCCAGTACTTC
cdr3_aa: CASSEGSSGLRVSQYF
d_call: TRBD2
j_call: TRBJ2-5
clone_size: NA
v_call: TRBV25-1

cdr3_nt: TGTGCCAGCAGTGAATTTCCGGACAGGGGGTACGAAAAACTGTTTTTT
cdr3_aa: CASSEFPDRGYEKLFF
d_call: TRBD1
j_call: TRBJ1-4
clone_size: NA
v_call: TRBV25-1

cdr3_nt: TGTGCCAGCAGTCACGGGACAGGGTTAAGCAATCAGCCCCAGCATTTT
cdr3_aa: CASSHGTGLSNQPQHF
d_call: TRBD1
j_call: TRBJ1-5
clone_size: NA
v_call: TRBV28

cdr3_nt: TGTGCCACCAGCGTCGGGACAGTAGAGACCCAGTACTTC
cdr3_aa: CATSVGTVETQYF
d_call: TRBD1
j_call: TRBJ2-5
clone_size: NA
v_call: TRBV15

cdr3_nt: TGTGCCAGCAGCCATGGGAGCGGGAGCTACAATGAGCAGTTCTTC
cdr3_aa: CASSHGSGSYNEQFF
d_call: TRBD2
j_call: TRBJ2-1
clone_size: NA
v_call: TRBV9

cdr3_nt: TGTGCCAGCAGTGGGCACATTACCTATGGCTACACCTTC
cdr3_aa: CASSGHITYGYTF
d_call: NA
j_call: TRBJ1-2
clone_size: NA
v_call: TRBV2

cdr3_nt: TGTGCCAGCAGTGAGCCCGAGGAGCGGGAGTACCCCTACAATGAGCAGTTCTTC
cdr3_aa: CASSEPEEREYPYNEQFF
d_call: TRBD2
j_call: TRBJ2-1
clone_size: NA
v_call: TRBV6-1

cdr3_nt: TGTGCTAGCAGCTCCGACCCAGGGATCGGGGAGCTGTTTTTT
cdr3_aa: CASSSDPGIGELFF
d_call: NA
j_call: TRBJ2-2
clone_size: NA
v_call: TRBV7-7

cdr3_nt: TGTGCCAGCAGTTTAGATTCCCGAAGGGGCACCATATATTTT
cdr3_aa: CASSLDSRRGTIYF
d_call: NA
j_call: TRBJ1-3
clone_size: NA
v_call: TRBV27

cdr3_nt: TGTGCCAGCAGCACGGACGGGAGGGGGAAACTGTTTTTT
cdr3_aa: CASSTDGRGKLFF
d_call: NA
j_call: TRBJ1-4
clone_size: NA
v_call: TRBV6-5

cdr3_nt: TGTGCCAGCAGCTTGGAACAGGGGAACACTGAAGCTTTCTTT
cdr3_aa: CASSLEQGNTEAFF
d_call: NA
j_call: TRBJ1-1
clone_size: NA
v_call: TRBV5-4

cdr3_nt: TGTGCCAGAAGCCCAAGCCCCGCTTCACGGGGGATAGGAACTGAAGCTTTCTTT
cdr3_aa: CARSPSPASRGIGTEAFF
d_call: NA
j_call: TRBJ1-1
clone_size: NA
v_call: TRBV7-5

cdr3_nt: TGTGCCAGCCGGGGACAGCTTAGCAATCAGCCCCAGCATTTT
cdr3_aa: CASRGQLSNQPQHF
d_call: TRBD1
j_call: TRBJ1-5
clone_size: NA
v_call: TRBV19

cdr3_nt: TGTGCCAGCAGCGCACAGGGACACCCCTATGGGACCCAGTACTTC
cdr3_aa: CASSAQGHPYGTQYF
d_call: NA
j_call: TRBJ2-5
clone_size: NA
v_call: TRBV9

cdr3_nt: TGTGCCAGTAGTCCCGGACTTCTCTACGAGCAGTACTTC
cdr3_aa: CASSPGLLYEQYF
d_call: NA
j_call: TRBJ2-7
clone_size: NA
v_call: TRBV19

cdr3_nt: TGTGCCAGCTCACCCGGGAGTCGGGCTACGCAGTATTTT
cdr3_aa: CASSPGSRATQYF
d_call: NA
j_call: TRBJ2-3
clone_size: NA
v_call: TRBV18

cdr3_nt: TGTGCCAGCAGTCTCAGGACTAGTCGATCTTGGTACGAGCAGTACTTC
cdr3_aa: CASSLRTSRSWYEQYF
d_call: TRBD2
j_call: TRBJ2-7
clone_size: NA
v_call: TRBV28

cdr3_nt: TGTGCCAGTAGTATCTTTGCAGGTCCATCCTACGAGCAGTACTTC
cdr3_aa: CASSIFAGPSYEQYF
d_call: NA
j_call: TRBJ2-7
clone_size: NA
v_call: TRBV19

cdr3_nt: TGTGCCAGTCCCCCCGGGACAGGGGGCTTCTACGAGCAGTACTTC
cdr3_aa: CASPPGTGGFYEQYF
d_call: TRBD1
j_call: TRBJ2-7
clone_size: once
v_call: TRBV19

cdr3_nt: TGTGCCAGCAGCCAAAGAAATTTCTCCAGGGGGCCCCAGCCCCAGCATTTT
cdr3_aa: CASSQRNFSRGPQPQHF
d_call: TRBD1
j_call: TRBJ1-5
clone_size: NA
v_call: TRBV7-2

cdr3_nt: TGCAGCGTTGTCGGACAGGCTGACTCTGGAAACACCATATATTTT
cdr3_aa: CSVVGQADSGNTIYF
d_call: TRBD1
j_call: TRBJ1-3
clone_size: NA
v_call: TRBV29-1

cdr3_nt: TGTGCCAGCAGCTCGACAACCGGGGAGCTGTTTTTT
cdr3_aa: CASSSTTGELFF
d_call: NA
j_call: TRBJ2-2
clone_size: NA
v_call: TRBV5-6

cdr3_nt: TGTGCCAGCAGTTTACGTGGGAAGGGGGTGACCACAGATACGCAGTATTTT
cdr3_aa: CASSLRGKGVTTDTQYF
d_call: NA
j_call: TRBJ2-3
clone_size: NA
v_call: TRBV28

cdr3_nt: TGTGCCAGCAGTTTTTCTCGACAGGTCTATGGCTACACCTTC
cdr3_aa: CASSFSRQVYGYTF
d_call: NA
j_call: TRBJ1-2
clone_size: NA
v_call: TRBV28

cdr3_nt: TGCGCCAGCAGTCAAGGCCCAGGTTGGTCTCAGGAAACTCCTTACAATCAGCCCCAGCATTTT
cdr3_aa: CASSQGPGWSQETPYNQPQHF
d_call: NA
j_call: TRBJ1-5
clone_size: NA
v_call: TRBV23-1

cdr3_nt: TGTGCCAGCAGCGTAGCGGGGCTTGGAGAGCAGTACTTC
cdr3_aa: CASSVAGLGEQYF
d_call: TRBD2
j_call: TRBJ2-7
clone_size: NA
v_call: TRBV5-4

cdr3_nt: TGTGCCAGTGCCCGACTAGCGGAAAGCACAGATACGCAGTATTTT
cdr3_aa: CASARLAESTDTQYF
d_call: TRBD2
j_call: TRBJ2-3
clone_size: NA
v_call: TRBV19

cdr3_nt: TGTGCCAGCAGCTTAGTGACAGGGGGGGTTCAGCCCCAGCATTTT
cdr3_aa: CASSLVTGGVQPQHF
d_call: TRBD1
j_call: TRBJ1-5
clone_size: NA
v_call: TRBV5-8

cdr3_nt: TGTGCCAGCAGTCGAACTGGGGCTATTAGCAATGAGCAGTTCTTC
cdr3_aa: CASSRTGAISNEQFF
d_call: NA
j_call: TRBJ2-1
clone_size: NA
v_call: TRBV6-1

cdr3_nt: TGTGCCAGCAGCAAACGGGACTCCCCCTACAATGAGCAGTTCTTC
cdr3_aa: CASSKRDSPYNEQFF
d_call: NA
j_call: TRBJ2-1
clone_size: NA
v_call: TRBV7-9

cdr3_nt: TGTGCCAGCTTCCCGCTCGACAGGGGGCGGCAATATAATGGCTACACCTTC
cdr3_aa: CASFPLDRGRQYNGYTF
d_call: TRBD1
j_call: TRBJ1-2
clone_size: once
v_call: TRBV28

cdr3_nt: TGTGCCACCAGCCGCGGACGAGGGGAGACCCAGTACTTC
cdr3_aa: CATSRGRGETQYF
d_call: NA
j_call: TRBJ2-5
clone_size: NA
v_call: TRBV15

cdr3_nt: TGTGCCAGCAGCTCATGGGGGGGATCCTACGAGCAGTACTTC
cdr3_aa: CASSSWGGSYEQYF
d_call: TRBD2
j_call: TRBJ2-7
clone_size: NA
v_call: TRBV11-1

cdr3_nt: TGTGCCAGCAGGACGGGCAATGAGCAGTTCTTC
cdr3_aa: CASRTGNEQFF
d_call: NA
j_call: TRBJ2-1
clone_size: once
v_call: TRBV6-4

cdr3_nt: TGTGCCAGCAGCTTGGGACTAGCGGGAGGTTGGGCAGATACGCAGTATTTT
cdr3_aa: CASSLGLAGGWADTQYF
d_call: TRBD2
j_call: TRBJ2-3
clone_size: NA
v_call: TRBV7-2

cdr3_nt: TGTGCCAGCAGTGCCGAAACAGGGTCCAGTGAAAAACTGTTTTTT
cdr3_aa: CASSAETGSSEKLFF
d_call: NA
j_call: TRBJ1-4
clone_size: NA
v_call: TRBV2

cdr3_nt: TGCGCCAGCAGCTTGCGGGGGATGGGGCAAGAGACCCAGTACTTC
cdr3_aa: CASSLRGMGQETQYF
d_call: NA
j_call: TRBJ2-5
clone_size: NA
v_call: TRBV5-1

cdr3_nt: TGTGCCAGTAGTCGGATGACTAGCGGGCGGGATACGCAGTATTTT
cdr3_aa: CASSRMTSGRDTQYF
d_call: TRBD2
j_call: TRBJ2-3
clone_size: NA
v_call: TRBV19

cdr3_nt: TGTGCCAGTAAGCCACAGATACTCTACAATGAGCAGTTCTTC
cdr3_aa: CASKPQILYNEQFF
d_call: NA
j_call: TRBJ2-1
clone_size: NA
v_call: TRBV19

cdr3_nt: TGCGCCAGCAGCCCCGGACTAGCGGGGAGAGATGAGCAGTTCTTC
cdr3_aa: CASSPGLAGRDEQFF
d_call: TRBD2
j_call: TRBJ2-1
clone_size: NA
v_call: TRBV5-1

cdr3_nt: TGTGCCAGCAGAAATAGGACTAGCGGGTATCTCTACGAGCAGTACTTC
cdr3_aa: CASRNRTSGYLYEQYF
d_call: TRBD2
j_call: TRBJ2-7
clone_size: NA
v_call: TRBV5-4